This TCR beta chain was profiled in a study of blood T cell repertoires in COVID-19. Study background: Spain, Italy and the United States supplied samples that represented acute and convalescent COVID-19.

Method: immunoSEQ multiplex PCR; TCRdb's copy keeps in-frame clones and lacks some. The table lists 200,000 to 250,000 clones, more than 80% of them singletons. Seattle patients were enrolled during active infection and followed longitudinally. The V gene lost 0 bases and the J gene lost 8 bases, with 14 bases spanning the gap. The CDR3 is 15 residues long. Germline CDR1 is SGHTA and CDR2 is FQGNSA. The chain is built from TRBV7-2 and TRBJ1-3; D call uncertain. The source material was peripheral blood. This sequence originates from a woman aged 25 to 39 with COVID-19, enrolled during active disease. This chain's CDR3 is CASSLALRRRDTIYF. As DNA, the CDR3 is TGTGCCAGCAGCTTAGCGCTTAGGAGGAGAGACACCATATATTTT.